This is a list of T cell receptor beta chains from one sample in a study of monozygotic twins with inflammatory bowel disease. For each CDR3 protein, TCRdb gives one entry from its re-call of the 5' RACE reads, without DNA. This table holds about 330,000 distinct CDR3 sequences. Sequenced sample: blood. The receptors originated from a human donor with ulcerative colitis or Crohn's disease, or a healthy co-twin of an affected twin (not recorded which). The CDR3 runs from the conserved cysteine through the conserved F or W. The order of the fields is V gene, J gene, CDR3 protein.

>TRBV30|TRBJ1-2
CAWSPDRGIDYGYTF
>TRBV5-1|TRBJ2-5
CASSLQPGGQETQYF
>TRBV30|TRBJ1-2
CAWSPGTFGYTF
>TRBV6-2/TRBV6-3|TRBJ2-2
CASSPTSTGELFF
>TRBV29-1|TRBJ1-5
CSAGGGNSTQPQHF
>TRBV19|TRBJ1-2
CASKQGSNYGYTF
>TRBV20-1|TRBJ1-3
CSARPPGTGSNTIYF
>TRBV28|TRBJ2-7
CASSSPRLAGVYEQYF
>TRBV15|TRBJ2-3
CATSKARETSGDKDTQYF
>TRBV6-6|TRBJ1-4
CASSSTGVDEKLFF
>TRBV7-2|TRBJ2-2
CASSLRENELNTGELFF
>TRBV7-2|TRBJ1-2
CASSSGRGPPNYGYTF
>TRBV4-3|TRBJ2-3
CASSQDGKTSDTQYF
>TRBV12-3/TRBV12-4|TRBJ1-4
CASRPSGDRVGKLFF
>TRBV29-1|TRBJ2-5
CSVEDPDRQETQYF
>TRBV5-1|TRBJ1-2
CASSLAATATSIQGGYTF
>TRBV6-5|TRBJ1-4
CASSYLFATNEKLFF
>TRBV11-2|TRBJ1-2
CASSHRGIRDGYTF
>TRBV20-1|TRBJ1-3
CSARGSYGNTIYF
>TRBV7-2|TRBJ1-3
CASSLLSISGNTIYF
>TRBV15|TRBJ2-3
CATTDRLGDRVSSTDTQYF
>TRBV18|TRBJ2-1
CASSLQDNEQFF
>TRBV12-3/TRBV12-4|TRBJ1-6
CASSRGGGSYNSPLHF
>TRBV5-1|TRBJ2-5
CASSPTSSQETQYF
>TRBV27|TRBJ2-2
CASSFSTGNAGELFF
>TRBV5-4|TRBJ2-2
CASSLGGSSPRARITGELYF
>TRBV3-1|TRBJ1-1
CASSPGQGAFF
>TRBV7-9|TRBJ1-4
CASSAGTADEKLFF
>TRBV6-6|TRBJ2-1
CASSSGQSHNEQFF
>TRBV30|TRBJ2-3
CAWSVPGAGYTQYF
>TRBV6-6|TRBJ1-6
CASSPGGNSPLHF
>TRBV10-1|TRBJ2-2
CASSEFKGVTGELFF